The clone carrying this T cell receptor beta chain has a handful of counts. Its matching antigen is unknown. The unexposed donors gave CD4+ T cells in about 2011-2019, prior to COVID-19. The cells were cultured for about ten days before CD4+ T cells were isolated. This specimen belongs to a study of CD4 T cells in relation to SARS-CoV-2 and coronaviruses. Sequencing was performed with immunoSEQ multiplex PCR; in TCRdb, only in-frame clones are kept and a portion is missing. The profile shows about 19,000 clones, about three quarters of them singletons. The V and J ends lost 8 bases and 9 bases respectively, with 19 bases between them. The CDR3 is 13 residues long.

The chain carries TRBV12-3 or TRBV12-4 and TRBJ1-1, with D possibly being TRBD1 (5 bases). The TCR was taken from a human donor in good health. The sample was CD4+ T cells from PBMCs, cultured in vitro. CDR3 DNA sequence: TGTGCCAGCCTAGGGGCCCGACTCAGCCAAGCTTTCTTT. The encoded protein is CASLGARLSQAFF.